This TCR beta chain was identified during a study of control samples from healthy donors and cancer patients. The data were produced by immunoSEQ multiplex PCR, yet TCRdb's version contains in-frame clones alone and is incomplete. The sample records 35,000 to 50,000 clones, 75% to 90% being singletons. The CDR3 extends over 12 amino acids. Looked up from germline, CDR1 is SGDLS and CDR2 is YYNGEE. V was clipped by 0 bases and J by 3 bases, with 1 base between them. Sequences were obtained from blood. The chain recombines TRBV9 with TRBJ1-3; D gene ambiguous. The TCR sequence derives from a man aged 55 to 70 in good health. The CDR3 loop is CASSVDGNTIYF. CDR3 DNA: TGTGCCAGCAGCGTAGATGGAAACACCATATATTTT. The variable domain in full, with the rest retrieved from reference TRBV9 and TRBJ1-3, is DSGVTQTPKHLITATGQRVTLRCSPRSGDLSVYWYQQSLDQGLQFLIQYYNGEERAKGNILERFSAQQFPDLHSELNLSSLELGDSALYFCASSVDGNTIYFGEGSWLTVV.